Described below is a single T cell receptor (beta chain) sequence and its context. The CDR3 is 11 residues long. Germline values: CDR1 MNHNY, CDR2 SVGAGI (reference sequence). MiXCR, applied by TCRdb to the RT-PCR reads, yields one record per CDR3 protein. Seen here are about 680,000 distinct CDR3 sequences, 11% to 15% observed once, and the top ten hold roughly 3.9%. Sequencing used memory CD4+ T cells from blood. The genes are TRBV6-6 and TRBJ1-1, with D perhaps TRBD1 (6 bases). This sequence was found in a female donor in good health, serving as a healthy control. The CDR3 loop reads CAAGGVYEAFF. The CDR3, as DNA: TGTGCGGCGGGGGGCGTTTATGAAGCTTTCTTT.